This T cell receptor (beta chain) originates from a study of T-cell memory formation after mild COVID-19. This CDR3 is 14 amino acids long. Trimming removed 8 bases from V and 7 bases from J, with 17 bases in between. Germline CDR1 and CDR2: LGHNT and FRNRAP. TCRdb re-called the 5' RACE reads through MiXCR, storing one row per CDR3 protein. The sample lists hundreds of thousands of distinct CDR3 sequences; roughly 15% were seen once. V usage is TRBV12-5 and J usage is TRBJ1-4; possibly TRBD1 for D (5 bases). Material for sequencing was PBMCs or a T cell subset sorted from them (not recorded which). This clonotype was sampled from a young man who had mild COVID-19 (a few samples of this study predate the infection). Cell type and time point are not known. The CDR3 reads CASKAGTLGEKLFF. Written as DNA, the CDR3 is TGTGCTAGTAAAGCCGGGACCCTGGGTGAAAAACTGTTTTTT.